Included here is one TCR beta chain sequence, with context. Its target is unknown. With a duration under 2 months, the hyperthyroidism was newly diagnosed in patients aged 18 to 65. Fresh peripheral blood, roughly 10 ml, was the source of the PBMCs. This sample was included in a study of T cells in Graves' hyperthyroidism and ophthalmopathy. Study outcomes and limitations: Ophthalmopathy was identified by the model a median approximately 6.9 months ahead of onset. Stable hyperthyroidism was told apart from ophthalmopathy by a model built on 13 V-J features.

V lost 4 bases to trimming and J lost 3 bases; unmatched junction nucleotides: 8. This CDR3 has 15 amino acids. Germline V gene sequence: CDR1 SGHRS, CDR2 YFSETQ. The source material, RNA transcripts, was used to amplify TCR beta CDR3 regions. HTBI primers were the set used in a first-round RT-PCR of the TCR CDR3. TCRdb recomputed calls from the multiplex PCR reads with MiXCR, one row per CDR3 protein. The sample consists of a few hundred thousand distinct CDR3 sequences, roughly 20% of them appearing once. Sample: blood. V and J are TRBV5-1 and TRBJ1-2; 8 nucleotides match TRBD1. This receptor was identified in a young man with Graves' hyperthyroidism. The CDR3 DNA sequence: TGCGCCAGCAGCAAACAACAGGGGGGAGACTATGGCTACACCTTC. Translation: CASSKQQGGDYGYTF. The variable domain in full, completed from reference TRBV5-1 and TRBJ1-2, reads KAGVTQTPRYLIKTRGQQVTLSCSPISGHRSVSWYQQTPGQGLQFLFEYFSETQRNKGNFPGRFSGRQFSNSRSEMNVSTLELGDSALYLCASSKQQGGDYGYTFGSGTRLTVV.